These 23 T cell receptor beta chains came from one sample sequenced in a study of beta chain features in type 1 diabetes. Their antigens are not known. cDNA synthesis used the whole RNA isolate, giving expressed TCRB sequences. Assay: immunoSEQ multiplex PCR; the TCRdb copy retains only in-frame clones and omits some. In the table there are 400,000 or so clones, 8% to 10% of which are singletons. Study-wide results and limits: Shorter TCRB CDR3s, moderately but significantly so, were found in Type 1 diabetes patients in all four CD4+ subsets.

Input material: central memory CD4+ T cells from blood. The receptors originated from a man in his thirties or forties with type 1 diabetes.

The chain couples TRBV6-1 to TRBJ1-5; D might be TRBD1 (6 bases). CDR1 is MNHNS and CDR2 is SASEGT in the germline V gene. Trimming stripped 6 bases from V and 5 bases from J, with 11 bases between. This CDR3 spans 13 amino acids. CDR3 region: CASRRGMDQPQHF. The DNA for the CDR3 is TGTGCCAGCAGAAGGGGGATGGATCAGCCCCAGCATTTT.

The V call is TRBV7-2, the J call TRBJ2-5; D gene ambiguous. The CDR3 runs to 13 residues. Trimming left V 5 bases short and J 4 bases short, with 11 bases between. Germline V gene lookup returns CDR1 SGHTA and CDR2 FQGNSA. The CDR3 bases are TGTGCCAGCAGCCCGCAGAGTAGAGAGACCCAGTACTTC. Translating gives CASSPQSRETQYF. Complete variable domain (other parts from reference TRBV7-2 and TRBJ2-5): GAGVSQSPSNKVTEKGKDVELRCDPISGHTALYWYRQSLGQGLEFLIYFQGNSAPDKSGLPSDRFSAERTGGSVSTLTIQRTQQEDSAVYLCASSPQSRETQYFGPGTRLLVL.

This clone came up a few times. V is TRBV13 and J is TRBJ2-7; 7 positions match TRBD2. V lost 3 bases and J lost 4; bases outside the gene matches: 12. The CDR3 spans 16 residues. The germline V gene has CDR1 PRHDT and CDR2 FYEKMQ (reference sequence). The CDR3 region is CASSFLDGRTTYEQYF. The CDR3 DNA reads TGTGCCAGCAGCTTTCTTGACGGGAGGACTACATACGAGCAGTACTTC.

The chain uses TRBV5-1 and TRBJ1-6, with D possibly being TRBD1 (5 bases). Germline CDR1 reads SGHRS; CDR2 reads YFSETQ. V was cut by 2 bases and J by 8 bases, with 14 bases left in between. The CDR3 loop spans 15 amino acids. CDR3: CASSLRGPRDSPLHF. The CDR3 nucleotides are TGCGCCAGCAGCTTAAGGGGCCCCCGGGATTCACCCCTCCACTTT.

CDR3 loop: CASSQDYRNYEQYF. In DNA, the CDR3 is TGTGCCAGCAGCCAAGACTACCGTAACTACGAGCAGTACTTC. The chain couples TRBV4-2 to TRBJ2-7; D is unresolved. With 0 bases removed from V and 3 bases from J, the gap between germline ends came to 9 bases. The CDR3 is 14 amino acids. The V gene's germline CDR1 is LGHNA and CDR2 YNFKEQ.

This clone has more than one count but fewer than ten. The V gene is TRBV7-6, the J gene TRBJ1-4; 11 bases map to TRBD1. V lost 3 bases, J lost 0 bases, and 3 bases stayed unmatched. This CDR3 comprises 17 residues. The germline CDR1 and CDR2 sequences are SGHVS and FNYEAQ. CDR3 region: CASSLGQGGATNEKLFF. In DNA form, the CDR3 reads TGTGCCAGCAGCTTGGGACAGGGGGGGGCAACTAATGAAAAACTGTTTTTT.

The V and J genes are TRBV30 and TRBJ2-7; D ambiguous. This CDR3 region has 13 residues. Trimming left V 8 bases short and J 2 bases short, with 16 bases between. Germline V CDR1 and CDR2: GTSNPN, SVGIG (reference sequence). The CDR3 DNA is TGTGCCAGCAGCTTGGGCTATACCTACGAGCAGTACTTC. This translates into CASSLGYTYEQYF.

This clone was seen only a few times. The J gene is TRBJ2-3, the V gene TRBV4-1, with 11 positions matching TRBD2. The CDR3 length is 18 residues. V lost 4 bases to trimming and J lost 5 bases; unmatched junction nucleotides: 14. Germline CDR1 and CDR2: MGHRA and YSYEKL. The DNA of the CDR3 is TGCGCCAGCAGCCCCAGGATAGCGGGAGGGCCCGGCCAAGATACGCAGTATTTT. Its translation is CASSPRIAGGPGQDTQYF.

Only a few counts were recorded for this clone. The rearrangement uses TRBV28 and TRBJ2-4, with 8 bases matching TRBD1. The CDR3 totals 17 residues. The V gene end was trimmed by 5 bases and the J gene end by 1 base; junction bases not matched to a gene: 10. Germline CDR1 MDHEN, CDR2 SYDVKM. Here the CDR3 DNA reads TGTGCCAGCAGTAACATCGGACAGGGAAGGGCCAAAAACATTCAGTACTTC. Translating gives CASSNIGQGRAKNIQYF.

On this clone itself: This sample also contains other DNA sequences that code for the same CDR3. This sequence joins TRBV7-2 and TRBJ1-2; D unresolved. CDR1 is SGHTA, CDR2 FQGNSA, per germline. The germline V and J ends were trimmed by 4 bases and 5 bases, with 8 bases remaining between them. The CDR3 length is 12 residues. The CDR3: CASSSPGYGYTF. The CDR3 DNA sequence: TGTGCCAGCAGCTCACCGGGGTATGGCTACACCTTC.

A few counts support this clone. The chain is built from TRBV7-9 and TRBJ1-5, with unresolved D. Germline loops: CDR1 SEHNR, CDR2 FQNEAQ (reference sequence). Trimming took 4 bases from V and 2 from J, leaving 12 bases between them. CDR3 length: 15 amino acids. Here the CDR3 DNA reads TGTGCCAGCAGCTACCAGATGTCGGGCAATCAGCCCCAGCATTTT. It is translated as CASSYQMSGNQPQHF.

The rearrangement joins TRBV7-2 to TRBJ2-7; 11 bases align to TRBD1. The V gene end was trimmed by 6 bases and the J gene end by 3 bases; junction bases not matched to a gene: 4. The germline gives CDR1 SGHTA, CDR2 FQGNSA. This CDR3 spans 14 amino acids. CDR3 sequence reads: CASSFGTGGYEQYF. CDR3 nucleotide sequence: TGTGCCAGCAGTTTCGGGACAGGGGGCTACGAGCAGTACTTC. The full variable domain, completed using reference TRBV7-2 and TRBJ2-7, is GAGVSQSPSNKVTEKGKDVELRCDPISGHTALYWYRQSLGQGLEFLIYFQGNSAPDKSGLPSDRFSAERTGGSVSTLTIQRTQQEDSAVYLCASSFGTGGYEQYFGPGTRLTVT.

This clone was detected a few times. The chain uses TRBV5-5 and TRBJ2-7, with D possibly matching TRBD2 (5 bases). The V gene's germline CDR1 is SGHKS and CDR2 YYEKEE (reference sequence). The CDR3 totals 16 residues. Trimming stripped 0 bases from V and 0 bases from J, with 13 bases between. CDR3 in DNA: TGTGCCAGCAGCTTGGCTGCGGGCCTCCTCTCCTACGAGCAGTACTTC. As protein: CASSLAAGLLSYEQYF.

This clone has only a few counts. The chain employs TRBV7-2 and TRBJ2-7, with D perhaps TRBD2 (5 bases). Trimming cost V 0 bases and J 3 bases, with 15 bases left between them. Germline assignment: CDR1 SGHTA and CDR2 FQGNSA. This CDR3 is 16 amino acids long. The CDR3 here is CASSLAGEVGVYEQYF. The CDR3 bases are TGTGCCAGCAGCTTAGCGGGCGAGGTCGGGGTCTACGAGCAGTACTTC.

This clone was seen only a few times. The chain has TRBV7-3 and TRBJ1-1, with no clear D. Germline lookup yields CDR1 SGHTA and CDR2 FQGTGA. The CDR3 has 14 residues. Trimming pared 1 base from V and 0 bases from J, leaving 6 bases between. The CDR3 coding sequence is TGTGCCAGCAGCTTAAGTGCCATGAACACTGAAGCTTTCTTT. Translated, it gives CASSLSAMNTEAFF. Full variable domain (remainder filled in from reference TRBV7-3 and TRBJ1-1): GAGVSQTPSNKVTEKGKYVELRCDPISGHTALYWYRQSLGQGPEFLIYFQGTGAADDSGLPNDRFFAVRPEGSVSTLKIQRTERGDSAVYLCASSLSAMNTEAFFGQGTRLTVV.

The rearrangement links TRBV6-1 to TRBJ1-1; D remains unclear. The CDR3 is made up of 14 amino acids. From germline, CDR1 is MNHNS and CDR2 SASEGT. With 6 bases removed from V and 5 bases from J, the gap between germline ends came to 16 bases. The CDR3 is CASRRGPRGTEAFF. In DNA, the CDR3 is TGTGCCAGCAGGAGAGGACCCCGAGGGACTGAAGCTTTCTTT.

The chain links TRBV2 to TRBJ2-7, with D perhaps TRBD1 or TRBD2 (5 bases each). CDR3 length: 13 residues. The V end was cut by 7 bases, the J end by 2 bases, with 12 bases between. The germline CDR1 and CDR2 sequences are SNHLY and FYNNEI. The CDR3 DNA reads TGTGCCAGCACATCGGGACCCCCCTACGAGCAGTACTTC. This encodes CASTSGPPYEQYF.

This clone is a singleton in its sample. The junction shows a germline mismatch at one end, possibly a read error. The chain carries TRBV7-9 and TRBJ1-2; D possibly corresponds to TRBD1 (5 bases). There are 8 residues in the CDR3. CDR1 is SEHNR, CDR2 FQNEAQ, per germline (reference sequence). The chain's CDR3 is CASSLGGF. In DNA, the CDR3 is TGTGCCAGCAGCTTGGGGGGCTTC.

This clone was seen just once. The DNA for the CDR3 is TGTGCCAGCAGCTTAGTGGCAGGAAATTATGAAAAACTGTTTTTT. Translated: CASSLVAGNYEKLFF. This chain uses TRBV7-2 with TRBJ1-4, with unresolved D. The germline V gene has CDR1 SGHTA and CDR2 FQGNSA. Trimming left V 1 base short and J 6 bases short, with 12 bases between. The CDR3 consists of 15 residues.

This clone showed up many times. The rearrangement uses TRBV28 and TRBJ2-1; 13 nucleotides agree with TRBD2. This CDR3 has 15 amino acids. Per germline, CDR1 MDHEN and CDR2 SYDVKM. Trimming at V came to 7 bases and at J to 5 bases, leaving 5 bases not matched to a gene. CDR3: CASNLGTSGNNEQFF. CDR3 DNA sequence: TGTGCCAGCAATCTAGGGACTAGCGGGAACAATGAGCAGTTCTTC.

In this sample, this clone turned up many times. The rearrangement uses TRBV4-1 and TRBJ2-1; D is ambiguous. The germline V gene has CDR1 MGHRA and CDR2 YSYEKL. The CDR3 runs to 16 residues. V lost 2 bases and J lost 15, with 26 bases in between. The CDR3 sequence: CASSQSNLRGPLKRFF. Written as DNA, the CDR3 is TGCGCCAGCAGCCAAAGTAACTTAAGAGGACCCTTAAAGCGGTTCTTC.

This clone was recorded a few times. The genes are TRBV27 and TRBJ2-1; TRBD1 matches at 9 bases. CDR3 length: 16 amino acids. J lost 1 base, V lost 6 bases, and 7 bases had no gene match. The germline gives CDR1 MNHEY, CDR2 SMNVEV (reference sequence). CDR3 nucleotide sequence: TGTGCCAGCAGCCGGACAGGGGCAAGATCCTACAATGAGCAGTTCTTC. Translation gives CASSRTGARSYNEQFF.

This clone has only a few counts. The chain has TRBV5-4 and TRBJ1-4; perhaps TRBD1 as D (5 bases). This CDR3 region has 16 residues. Germline CDR1 reads SGHNT; CDR2 reads YYREEE (reference sequence). Between the trimmed V and J ends, which lost 4 bases and 3 bases, there was a span of 16 bases. The CDR3 DNA reads as TGTGCCAGCAGCCGGGGCGTAGGGGCAGCTAATGAAAAACTGTTTTTT. It yields the protein CASSRGVGAANEKLFF.